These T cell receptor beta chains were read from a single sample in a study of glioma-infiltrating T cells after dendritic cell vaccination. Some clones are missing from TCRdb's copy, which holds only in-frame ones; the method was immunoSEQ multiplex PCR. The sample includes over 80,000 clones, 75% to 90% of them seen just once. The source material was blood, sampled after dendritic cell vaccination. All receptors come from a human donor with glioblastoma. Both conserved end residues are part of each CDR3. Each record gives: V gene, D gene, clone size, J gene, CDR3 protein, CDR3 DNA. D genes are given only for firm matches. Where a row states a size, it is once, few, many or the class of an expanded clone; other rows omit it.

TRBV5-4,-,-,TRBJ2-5,CASSFGGAGQETQYF,TGTGCCAGCAGCTTTGGGGGGGCGGGGCAAGAGACCCAGTACTTC
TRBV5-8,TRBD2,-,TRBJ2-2,CASSPLAGSNTGELFF,TGTGCCAGCAGCCCGCTAGCGGGTTCGAACACCGGGGAGCTGTTTTTT
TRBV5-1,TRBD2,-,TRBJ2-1,CASSSSSGSYNEQFF,TGCGCCAGCAGCTCTTCTAGCGGTTCCTACAATGAGCAGTTCTTC
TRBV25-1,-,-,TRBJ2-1,CASSETRANEQFF,TGTGCCAGCAGTGAAACCAGGGCGAATGAGCAGTTCTTC
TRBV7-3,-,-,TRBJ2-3,CASSLRGRGADTQYF,TGTGCCAGCAGCTTACGTGGGAGGGGGGCAGATACGCAGTATTTT
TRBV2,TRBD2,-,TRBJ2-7,CASSLSSGISYEQYF,TGTGCCAGCAGTTTATCTAGCGGAATATCCTACGAGCAGTACTTC
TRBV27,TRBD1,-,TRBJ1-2,CASSSRQGEGYTF,TGTGCCAGCAGTTCCCGACAGGGGGAAGGCTACACCTTC
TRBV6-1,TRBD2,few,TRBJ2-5,CVGAGGLAGGETQYF,TGTGTTGGCGCCGGGGGACTAGCGGGAGGAGAGACCCAGTACTTC
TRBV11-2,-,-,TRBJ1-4,CASSLRLGLIVNEKLFF,TGTGCCAGCAGCTTACGTCTGGGACTCATTGTTAATGAAAAACTGTTTTTT
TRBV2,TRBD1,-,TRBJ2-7,CANDGQGTYEQYF,TGTGCCAACGACGGACAGGGCACCTACGAGCAGTACTTC
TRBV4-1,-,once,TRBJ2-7,CASRQDRDYPYEQYF,TGCGCCAGCAGGCAGGACAGGGACTATCCCTACGAGCAGTACTTC
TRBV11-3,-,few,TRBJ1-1,CASSLGSGGHTEAFF,TGTGCCAGCAGCTTAGGGTCCGGGGGGCACACTGAAGCTTTCTTT
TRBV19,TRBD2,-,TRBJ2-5,CASSHRLAGQETQYF,TGTGCCAGTAGTCACCGACTAGCGGGACAGGAGACCCAGTACTTC
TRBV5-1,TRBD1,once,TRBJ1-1,CASSSDRGSEAFF,TGCGCCAGCAGCTCTGACAGGGGGTCTGAAGCTTTCTTT
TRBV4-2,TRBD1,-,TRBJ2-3,CASSQEDGTGADTQYF,TGTGCCAGCAGCCAAGAAGACGGGACAGGCGCAGATACGCAGTATTTT
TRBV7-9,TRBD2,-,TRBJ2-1,CASRPGTSGNEQFF,TGTGCCAGCAGGCCCGGGACTAGCGGGAATGAGCAGTTCTTC
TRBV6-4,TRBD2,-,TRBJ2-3,CASSDSWTSGGTDTQYF,TGTGCCAGCAGTGACTCTTGGACTAGCGGGGGCACAGATACGCAGTATTTT
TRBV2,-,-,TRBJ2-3,CASTKGLATDTQYF,TGTGCCAGTACGAAAGGGCTAGCGACAGATACGCAGTATTTT
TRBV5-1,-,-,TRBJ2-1,CASSLPGQGNEQFF,TGCGCCAGCAGCCTACCGGGCCAGGGCAATGAGCAGTTCTTC
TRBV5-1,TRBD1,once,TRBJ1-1,CASSTRPQGGNTEAFF,TGCGCCAGCAGCACCCGACCCCAGGGGGGGAACACTGAAGCTTTCTTT
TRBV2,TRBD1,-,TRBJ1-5,CASSDRTGGYVQPQHF,TGTGCCAGCAGTGACCGGACAGGGGGATATGTACAGCCCCAGCATTTT
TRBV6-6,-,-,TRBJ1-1,CASDDGETEAFF,TGTGCCAGCGATGACGGGGAAACTGAAGCTTTCTTT
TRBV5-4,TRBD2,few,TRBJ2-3,CASSLASSGFADTQYF,TGTGCCAGCAGCTTGGCGAGTAGCGGGTTTGCAGATACGCAGTATTTT
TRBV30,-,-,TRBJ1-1,CAWSVQGRGTEAFF,TGTGCCTGGAGTGTACAGGGTAGGGGCACTGAAGCTTTCTTT
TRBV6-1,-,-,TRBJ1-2,CASSEDSSYGYTF,TGTGCCAGCAGTGAGGACAGTTCTTATGGCTACACCTTC
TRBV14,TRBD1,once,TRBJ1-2,CASSQDLRDRGGYTF,TGTGCCAGCAGCCAAGATCTAAGGGACAGAGGTGGCTACACCTTC
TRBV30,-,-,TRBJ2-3,CAWGAFTDTQYF,TGTGCCTGGGGGGCCTTCACAGATACGCAGTATTTT
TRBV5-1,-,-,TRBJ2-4,CASSLVVSLAKNIQYF,TGCGCCAGCAGCTTGGTAGTATCCCTAGCCAAAAACATTCAGTACTTC
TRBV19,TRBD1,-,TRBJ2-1,CASSITGQGVMQFF,TGTGCCAGTAGTATAACCGGACAGGGGGTAATGCAGTTCTTC
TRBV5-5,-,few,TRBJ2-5,CASSRPGQAQETQYF,TGTGCCAGCAGCCGCCCCGGACAAGCACAAGAGACCCAGTACTTC
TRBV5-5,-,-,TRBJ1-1,CASSWGGTTTEAFF,TGTGCCAGCAGCTGGGGGGGGACTACGACCGAAGCTTTCTTT
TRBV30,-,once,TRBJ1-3,CAWRVSGRGNTIYF,TGTGCCTGGAGAGTATCGGGGAGGGGAAACACCATATATTTT
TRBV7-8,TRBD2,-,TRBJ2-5,CASSLGGLAGGETQYF,TGTGCCAGCAGCTTAGGGGGACTAGCGGGAGGGGAGACCCAGTACTTC
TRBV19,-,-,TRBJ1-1,CASSPDGDTEAFF,TGTGCCAGTAGTCCTGACGGGGACACTGAAGCTTTCTTT
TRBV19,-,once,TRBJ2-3,CASREALRWYF,TGTGCCAGTCGAGAAGCGCTACGGTGGTATTTT
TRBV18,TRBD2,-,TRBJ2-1,CASSPLGLAGASEQFF,TGTGCCAGCTCACCCTTGGGACTAGCGGGGGCAAGTGAGCAGTTCTTC
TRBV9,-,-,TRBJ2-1,CASSVGLTGSSYNEQFF,TGTGCCAGCAGCGTAGGGCTAACGGGGAGCTCCTACAATGAGCAGTTCTTC
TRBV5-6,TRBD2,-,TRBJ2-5,CASSLSERGGRSLETQYF,TGTGCCAGCAGCTTGTCGGAGCGGGGGGGCCGTTCCCTAGAGACCCAGTACTTC
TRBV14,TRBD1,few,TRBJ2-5,CASSQGKGGLFNAETQYF,TGTGCCAGCAGCCAAGGGAAAGGGGGCCTTTTCAACGCGGAGACCCAGTACTTC
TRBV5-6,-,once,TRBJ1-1,CASSSGPVNTEAFF,TGTGCCAGCAGCTCTGGGCCAGTGAACACTGAAGCTTTCTTT
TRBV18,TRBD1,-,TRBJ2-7,CASGLQGAYEQYF,TGTGCCAGCGGGCTACAGGGGGCCTACGAGCAGTACTTC
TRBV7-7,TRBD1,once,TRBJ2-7,CASSSDDRAGQYF,TGTGCCAGCAGCTCCGATGACAGGGCAGGGCAGTACTTC
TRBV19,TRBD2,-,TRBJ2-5,CASGRLAGGVETQYF,TGTGCCAGTGGAAGACTAGCGGGGGGCGTGGAGACCCAGTACTTC
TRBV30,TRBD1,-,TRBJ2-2,CAWLTGERGTGELFF,TGTGCCTGGCTCACAGGGGAAAGGGGTACCGGGGAGCTGTTTTTT
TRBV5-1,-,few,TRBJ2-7,CASSSRGESYEQYF,TGCGCCAGCAGCTCCAGGGGGGAGTCCTACGAGCAGTACTTC
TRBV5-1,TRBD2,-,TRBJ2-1,CASSAGTSGNNEQFF,TGCGCCAGCAGCGCCGGGACTAGCGGTAACAATGAGCAGTTCTTC
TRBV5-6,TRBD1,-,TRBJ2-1,CASSWRGQGASYNEQFF,TGTGCCAGCAGCTGGCGGGGACAGGGGGCATCCTACAATGAGCAGTTCTTC
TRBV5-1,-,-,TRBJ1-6,CASSLSPGSYNSPLHF,TGCGCCAGCAGCTTGTCTCCGGGCTCCTATAATTCACCCCTCCACTTT
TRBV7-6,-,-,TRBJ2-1,CASSSGLLYNEQFF,TGTGCCAGCAGCTCCGGACTCTTGTACAATGAGCAGTTCTTC
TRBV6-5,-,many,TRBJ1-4,CASSRSPYQNEKLFF,TGTGCCAGCAGTCGTTCACCTTACCAGAATGAAAAACTGTTTTTT
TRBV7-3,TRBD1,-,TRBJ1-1,CASSLADRGRAFF,TGTGCCAGCAGCTTAGCCGACAGGGGGCGGGCTTTCTTT
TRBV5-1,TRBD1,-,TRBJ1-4,CASSEGQSGKEKLFF,TGCGCCAGCAGCGAGGGACAGTCGGGAAAAGAAAAACTGTTTTTT
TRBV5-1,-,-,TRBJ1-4,CASSLDPSGEKLFF,TGCGCCAGCAGCTTGGACCCTTCAGGTGAAAAACTGTTTTTT
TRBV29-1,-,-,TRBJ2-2,CSVASARGELFF,TGCAGCGTTGCTAGCGCCCGCGGGGAGCTGTTTTTT
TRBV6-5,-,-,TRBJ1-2,CANQKAQGHYGYTF,TGTGCCAACCAAAAGGCCCAGGGGCACTATGGCTACACCTTC
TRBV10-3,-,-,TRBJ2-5,CAISESPSSGETQYF,TGTGCCATCAGTGAGTCCCCTTCGTCAGGAGAGACCCAGTACTTC
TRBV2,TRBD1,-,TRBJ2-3,CASSEGQIPTDTQYF,TGTGCCAGCAGTGAGGGACAGATACCCACAGATACGCAGTATTTT
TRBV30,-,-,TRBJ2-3,CAWSSVFRDTQYF,TGTGCCTGGAGCTCCGTGTTTCGAGATACGCAGTATTTT
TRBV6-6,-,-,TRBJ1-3,CASTKGVSGNTIYF,TGTGCCAGCACTAAAGGGGTCTCTGGAAACACCATATATTTT
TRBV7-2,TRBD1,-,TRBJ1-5,CASSSQGDQPQHF,TGTGCCAGCAGTTCCCAGGGGGATCAGCCCCAGCATTTT